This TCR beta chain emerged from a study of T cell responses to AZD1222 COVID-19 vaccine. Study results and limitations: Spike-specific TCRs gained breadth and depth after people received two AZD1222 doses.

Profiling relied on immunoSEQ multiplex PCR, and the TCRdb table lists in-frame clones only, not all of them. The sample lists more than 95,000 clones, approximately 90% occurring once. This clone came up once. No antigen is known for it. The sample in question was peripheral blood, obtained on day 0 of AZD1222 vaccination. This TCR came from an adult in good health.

The CDR3 here is CASSQFRSGQGTEQFF. The CDR3 DNA sequence: TGTGCCAGCAGCCAATTTAGGTCCGGACAGGGGACTGAGCAGTTCTTC. The chain carries TRBV3-1 (or the pseudogene TRBV3-2) and TRBJ2-1, with 9 bases fitting TRBD1. Germline V gene lookup returns CDR1 LGHDT and CDR2 YNNKEL (reference sequence). V lost 2 bases and J lost 9; bases outside the gene matches: 11. The CDR3 extends over 16 amino acids.